A single sample gave rise to the 32 T cell receptor beta chains below, sequenced in a study of technical replicates of blood from a few donors listed by TCRdb under 2017. To prepare the library, the immunoSEQ multiplex PCR assay was applied. Sourced from immuneACCESS, this table was stored by TCRdb with only in-frame sequences that have V and J called. A share of the clones is absent; for the studies checked, an unresolved V gene accounts for under half, and the remainder has no known explanation. The sample profile shows about 78,000 clones; 85% to 95% of them were found once. Jointly, the top ten make up less than 0.5% of the sample. Sequenced: T cells isolated from PBMCs. The source is a human donor in good health.

The V call is TRBV5-8, the J call TRBJ2-1; D is unclear. Germline V gene lookup returns CDR1 SGHTS and CDR2 YDEGEE. V gave up 5 bases and J gave up 3 bases, with 3 bases separating them. This CDR3 spans 11 amino acids. The CDR3 sequence is CASSLYNEQFF. CDR3 DNA: TGTGCCAGCAGTCTCTACAATGAGCAGTTCTTC.

The rearrangement uses TRBV5-4 and TRBJ1-1; D is perhaps TRBD1 (5 bases). This CDR3 comprises 13 residues. Deletions cut 6 bases from V and 3 bases from J, with 12 bases between. CDR1 and CDR2 from the germline V gene are SGHNT and YYREEE (reference sequence). The CDR3 DNA is TGTGCCAGCAATATCGGGGGGTACACTGAAGCTTTCTTT. It encodes CASNIGGYTEAFF.

The V and J genes are TRBV5-4 and TRBJ2-1; TRBD2 matches at 8 bases. The CDR3 loop spans 16 amino acids. Germline assignment: CDR1 SGHNT and CDR2 YYREEE (reference sequence). The junction had 11 bases not matched to a gene; V was cut back by 5 bases and J by 4 bases. CDR3 sequence: CASRLVGGAGYNEQFF. CDR3 nucleotide sequence: TGTGCCAGCAGGCTGGTCGGGGGGGCAGGATACAATGAGCAGTTCTTC.

The chain carries TRBV2 and TRBJ1-2; 8 bases line up with TRBD1. The germline V gene encodes CDR1 SNHLY and CDR2 FYNNEI. J was trimmed by 0 bases and V by 9 bases; bases with no gene match: 6. This CDR3 spans 14 amino acids. CDR3 region: CASHQGAANYGYTF. CDR3 nucleotide sequence: TGTGCCAGTCACCAGGGGGCTGCTAACTATGGCTACACCTTC.

This chain joins TRBV7-8 and TRBJ1-5, with 8 positions matching TRBD1. Germline loops: CDR1 SGHVS, CDR2 FQNEAQ. The CDR3 consists of 15 residues. Losses at the gene ends were 5 bases for V and 6 bases for J; bases not matched to a gene: 9. The CDR3 region has the DNA TGTGCCAGCAGCCCCCTCGCAGGGGGCAGTCAGCCCCAGCATTTT. Residues: CASSPLAGGSQPQHF.

The CDR3 here is CASSLRGFGNTIYF. CDR3 DNA: TGCGCCAGCAGTCTCCGGGGGTTTGGAAACACCATATATTTT. V and J are TRBV23-1 and TRBJ1-3, with D maybe TRBD1 (5 bases). TRBV23-1 is an open reading frame whose function is uncertain. V gave up 4 bases and J gave up 3 bases, with 10 bases separating them. This CDR3 region has 14 residues.

The rearrangement joins TRBV7-3 to TRBJ2-7; 11 bases match TRBD1. With V trimmed by 5 bases and J by 4 bases, 7 bases remained unmatched. CDR3 length: 15 amino acids. Germline lookup yields CDR1 SGHTA and CDR2 FQGTGA. In DNA form, the CDR3 reads TGTGCCAGCAGCCTCAGGACAGGGGGCGATTACGAGCAGTACTTC. As protein: CASSLRTGGDYEQYF.

This chain links TRBV4-2 with TRBJ2-3; D gene unclear. CDR3 length: 16 amino acids. Germline CDR1 reads LGHNA; CDR2 reads YNFKEQ. Trimming left V 0 bases short and J 2 bases short, with 12 bases between. CDR3 nucleotide sequence: TGTGCCAGCAGCCAAGATTCCAGCGTAGACACAGATACGCAGTATTTT. It is translated as CASSQDSSVDTDTQYF.

This clone appeared once. The chain uses TRBV5-4 and TRBJ2-2; 8 bases map to TRBD2. Looked up from germline, CDR1 is SGHNT and CDR2 is YYREEE (reference sequence). Trimming cost V 9 bases and J 6 bases; bases outside gene matches: 1. This CDR3 has 11 amino acids. CDR3 bases: TGTGCCACGCGGGAGGCCGGGGAGCTGTTTTTT. It encodes CATREAGELFF.

The chain is built from TRBV9 and TRBJ2-7; 8 nucleotides agree with TRBD2. Looked up from germline, CDR1 is SGDLS and CDR2 is YYNGEE. The CDR3 consists of 15 residues. V was pared by 4 bases and J by 4 bases, with 10 bases of the junction left unmatched. The CDR3 loop reads CASSPYTSGPYEQYF. In DNA, the CDR3 is TGTGCCAGCAGCCCCTACACTAGCGGCCCATACGAGCAGTACTTC.

V usage is TRBV7-3 and J usage is TRBJ1-1; TRBD1 is a possible D gene (5 bases). Trimming stripped 3 bases from V and 4 bases from J, with 12 bases between. This CDR3 has 14 residues. The germline CDR1 and CDR2 sequences are SGHTA and FQGTGA. The CDR3 spells CASSLGGQGTEAFF. CDR3 nucleotides: TGTGCCAGCAGCTTGGGGGGTCAGGGCACTGAAGCTTTCTTT.

The CDR3 DNA follows: TGTGCCAGTAGTATCGGTAGCGGGACTGGGGCCAACGTCCTGACTTTC. Translated: CASSIGSGTGANVLTF. The chain couples TRBV19 to TRBJ2-6, with 8 bases fitting TRBD2. Unmatched junction bases numbered 3, after V lost 3 bases and J lost 2 bases. Germline V gene sequence: CDR1 LNHDA, CDR2 SQIVND (reference sequence). The CDR3 is 16 residues long. The full variable domain, its missing parts supplied by reference TRBV19 and TRBJ2-6, is DGGITQSPKYLFRKEGQNVTLSCEQNLNHDAMYWYRQDPGQGLRLIYYSQIVNDFQKGDIAEGYSVSREKKESFPLTVTSAQKNPTAFYLCASSIGSGTGANVLTFGAGSRLTVL.

This rearrangement joins TRBV10-2 to TRBJ2-1; TRBD2 matches at 7 bases. The CDR3 extends over 16 amino acids. In germline, CDR1 is WSHSY, CDR2 SAAADI. With 2 bases clipped from V and 2 bases from J, the junction kept 6 bases outside the gene matches. The chain's CDR3 is CASSEAAGVAYNEQFF. The DNA of the CDR3 is TGCGCCAGCAGTGAGGCGGCGGGAGTAGCCTACAATGAGCAGTTCTTC.

This clone was seen once. The chain has TRBV29-1 and TRBJ1-2, with 8 bases matching TRBD1. Trimming at V came to 7 bases and at J to 7 bases, leaving 11 bases not matched to a gene. CDR1 is SQVTM and CDR2 is ANQGSEA in the germline V gene. The CDR3 consists of 13 residues. CDR3 nucleotide sequence: TGCAGCGCCGATCTTGGACAGGGTCTTGGCTACACCTTC. Residues: CSADLGQGLGYTF.

This clone showed up just once. The chain couples TRBV4-1 to TRBJ2-1; D remains unclear. This CDR3 spans 13 amino acids. Germline assignment: CDR1 MGHRA and CDR2 YSYEKL. Between the trimmed V and J ends, which lost 0 bases and 8 bases, there was a span of 8 bases. CDR3 amino acids: CASSQDHGDEQFF. The CDR3 DNA follows: TGCGCCAGCAGCCAAGATCATGGAGATGAGCAGTTCTTC.

The chain is built from TRBV19 and TRBJ2-2, with 13 bases matching TRBD2. CDR3 length: 14 residues. CDR1 LNHDA and CDR2 SQIVND come from the germline V gene (reference sequence). V was clipped by 6 bases and J by 5 bases; unmatched bases: 0. CDR3 protein: CASRGLAGTGELFF. DNA of the CDR3: TGTGCCAGTAGGGGACTAGCGGGGACCGGGGAGCTGTTTTTT.

This chain connects TRBV10-2 to TRBJ2-5; 10 nucleotides match TRBD2. CDR3 length: 14 residues. CDR1 is WSHSY and CDR2 is SAAADI in the germline V gene. The ends lost 6 bases at V and 6 bases at J; junction bases unmatched: 7. Here the CDR3 reads CASRQAGGLKTQYF. The DNA for the CDR3 is TGCGCCAGCAGACAAGCGGGAGGGCTAAAGACCCAGTACTTC.

The CDR3 is CASSDRESGANVLTF. The CDR3 DNA reads as TGCGCCAGCAGCGACAGAGAATCTGGGGCCAACGTCCTGACTTTC. The chain couples TRBV5-1 to TRBJ2-6; D perhaps matches TRBD1 (5 bases). CDR1 is SGHRS and CDR2 is YFSETQ in the germline V gene. With 4 bases removed from V and 1 base from J, the gap between germline ends came to 9 bases. This CDR3 spans 15 amino acids.

The gene calls are TRBV29-1 and TRBJ2-7; 8 bases agree with TRBD2. J lost 4 bases, V lost 3 bases, and 2 bases had no gene match. This CDR3 spans 12 amino acids. The germline gives CDR1 SQVTM, CDR2 ANQGSEA. CDR3 bases: TGCAGCGTTGATGGCGGGAGGTACGAGCAGTACTTC. This sequence encodes CSVDGGRYEQYF.

The genes are TRBV7-2 and TRBJ2-7; D gene unclear. The V end lost 3 bases, the J end lost 3 bases, and 15 bases lay between the germline ends. The CDR3 is 15 residues long. Germline V gene data show CDR1 as SGHTA and CDR2 as FQGNSA. In nucleotides, the CDR3 is TGTGCCAGCAGCTTTGGAGTCAGAACGGGCTACGAGCAGTACTTC. This sequence encodes CASSFGVRTGYEQYF. The whole variable domain, remainder taken from reference TRBV7-2 and TRBJ2-7, is GAGVSQSPSNKVTEKGKDVELRCDPISGHTALYWYRQSLGQGLEFLIYFQGNSAPDKSGLPSDRFSAERTGGSVSTLTIQRTQQEDSAVYLCASSFGVRTGYEQYFGPGTRLTVT.

As to this clone: The junction and the germline gene differ at one end; a read error may be behind it. The chain couples TRBV2 to TRBJ2-5; no clear D. Germline V gene lookup returns CDR1 SNHLY and CDR2 FYNNEI. CDR3 length equals 13 residues. CDR3: CASIEDFQETQYF. The DNA of the CDR3 is TGTGCCAGCATTGAAGACTTCCAAGAGACCCAGTACTTC.

This sequence joins TRBV7-2 and TRBJ2-7, with D unclear. The germline V and J ends were trimmed by 5 bases and 2 bases, with 4 bases remaining between them. This CDR3 has 11 residues. The V gene's germline CDR1 is SGHTA and CDR2 FQGNSA. Here the CDR3 reads CASSRAYEQYF. DNA of the CDR3: TGTGCCAGCAGCCGGGCCTACGAGCAGTACTTC. The full variable domain, with the rest looked up from reference TRBV7-2 and TRBJ2-7, is GAGVSQSPSNKVTEKGKDVELRCDPISGHTALYWYRQSLGQGLEFLIYFQGNSAPDKSGLPSDRFSAERTGGSVSTLTIQRTQQEDSAVYLCASSRAYEQYFGPGTRLTVT.

The chain links TRBV2 to TRBJ2-3; TRBD2 matches at 10 bases. In germline, CDR1 is SNHLY, CDR2 FYNNEI. The V segment lost 6 bases and the J segment 5 bases; nucleotides outside the gene matches: 8. CDR3 length: 15 residues. Here the CDR3 DNA reads TGTGCCAGCAGAAACCTAGCGGGAGATGAAGATACGCAGTATTTT. Translating it yields CASRNLAGDEDTQYF.

This chain connects TRBV9 to TRBJ1-1; D not certain. The CDR3 is 13 residues long. The V gene's germline CDR1 is SGDLS and CDR2 YYNGEE. V lost 0 bases and J 5 bases, leaving 8 bases between the germline ends. CDR3 region: CASSVGAGTEAFF. Here the CDR3 DNA reads TGTGCCAGCAGCGTAGGGGCGGGTACTGAAGCTTTCTTT.

The chain has TRBV2 and TRBJ2-7; 9 positions agree with TRBD2. Looked up from germline, CDR1 is SNHLY and CDR2 is FYNNEI. The CDR3 runs to 15 residues. The V and J ends lost 4 bases and 2 bases, in that order; junction bases with no gene match: 6. CDR3 protein: CASSATPSGTYEQYF. The CDR3 DNA follows: TGTGCCAGCAGTGCGACGCCTAGCGGGACCTACGAGCAGTACTTC.

The V call is TRBV6-6, the J call TRBJ1-3, with D uncertain. The germline CDR1 and CDR2 sequences are MNHNY and SVGAGI (reference sequence). This CDR3 comprises 14 residues. V was clipped by 3 bases and J by 0 bases, with 6 bases between them. CDR3 nucleotides: TGTGCCAGCAGTTATGCCAGCTCTGGAAACACCATATATTTT. The encoded protein is CASSYASSGNTIYF.

The rearrangement links TRBV13 to TRBJ2-7; TRBD2 aligns across 7 bases. Per germline, CDR1 PRHDT and CDR2 FYEKMQ (reference sequence). With 5 bases clipped from V and 7 bases from J, the junction kept 11 bases outside the gene matches. The CDR3 sequence is 14 residues long. The CDR3 DNA is TGTGCCAGCAGCAGCGGGCGGGAGATTAGTGAGCAGTACTTC. It translates to CASSSGREISEQYF.

The chain couples TRBV6-5 to TRBJ2-1; a weak D match, TRBD2 (7 bases). Germline lookup yields CDR1 MNHEY and CDR2 SVGAGI. The V and J ends lost 7 bases and 7 bases respectively, with 20 bases between them. The CDR3 covers 15 residues. CDR3 in amino acids: CASTSQRGGANEQFF. CDR3 bases: TGTGCCAGCACCTCCCAAAGGGGGGGCGCGAATGAGCAGTTCTTC.

This CDR3 is CASSVLAGAPLNEQFF. In DNA, the CDR3 is TGTGCCAGCAGCGTACTAGCGGGAGCTCCCCTCAATGAGCAGTTCTTC. The V call is TRBV9, the J call TRBJ2-1, with 10 bases that match TRBD2. The V gene's germline CDR1 is SGDLS and CDR2 YYNGEE. The V gene end was trimmed by 1 base and the J gene end by 6 bases; junction bases not matched to a gene: 7. The CDR3 extends over 16 amino acids.

This clone showed up just once. J is TRBJ1-5 and V is TRBV6-5; D remains ambiguous. Trimming removed 6 bases at V and 5 bases at J, with 14 bases between. Germline-derived CDR1 and CDR2 are MNHEY and SVGAGI. The CDR3 consists of 14 residues. CDR3 in amino acids: CASSPYRWDQPQHF. The CDR3 coding sequence is TGTGCCAGCAGCCCTTACAGATGGGATCAGCCCCAGCATTTT.

The gene calls are TRBV29-1 and TRBJ1-4; D not certain. Germline assignment: CDR1 SQVTM and CDR2 ANQGSEA. The V and J ends lost 4 bases and 3 bases respectively, with 9 bases between them. The CDR3 contains 13 residues. The CDR3 here is CSVVRLPNEKLFF. CDR3 sequence (DNA): TGCAGCGTTGTCCGGTTACCTAATGAAAAACTGTTTTTT.

This CDR3 is CASSQEPGERTEAFF. CDR3 nucleotides: TGCGCCAGCAGCCAAGAACCGGGGGAAAGAACTGAAGCTTTCTTT. The rearrangement links TRBV4-3 to TRBJ1-1; D might be TRBD1 (5 bases). The CDR3 is 15 amino acids. Germline-derived CDR1 and CDR2 are LGHNA and YSLEER. Trimming pared 0 bases from V and 5 bases from J, leaving 13 bases between.